This passage covers 24 T cell receptor beta chains from one sample sequenced in a study of T cell responses to AZD1222 COVID-19 vaccine. Using immunoSEQ multiplex PCR, the repertoire was profiled, and TCRdb retains in-frame clones only, with some absent. The sample has some 150,000 clones, about 87% seen once; the top ten hold roughly 9.7%. Source: peripheral blood, taken 28 days after the second AZD1222 dose. These receptors were collected from an adult who received the AZD1222 COVID-19 vaccine.

The table lists this clone with a count of one. The V and J genes are TRBV4-1 and TRBJ1-1; no definite D call. Germline CDR1 reads MGHRA; CDR2 reads YSYEKL. The CDR3 is 16 amino acids. V lost 2 bases, J lost 0 bases, and 13 bases lay in between. The CDR3: CASSQLPTAMNTEAFF. CDR3 nucleotide sequence: TGCGCCAGCAGCCAACTCCCGACCGCAATGAACACTGAAGCTTTCTTT.

This clone has a single count. V usage is TRBV6-5 and J usage is TRBJ1-2, with D maybe TRBD1 (5 bases). This CDR3 spans 13 amino acids. Germline CDR1 is MNHEY and CDR2 is SVGAGI. V shed 2 bases and J shed 8 bases, with 12 bases lying between them. CDR3 sequence reads: CASSYDDSWGYTF. The CDR3 DNA sequence: TGTGCCAGCAGTTACGACGACAGTTGGGGCTACACCTTC.

This chain links TRBV19 with TRBJ1-2; 7 bases map to TRBD1. Germline V lookup: CDR1 LNHDA, CDR2 SQIVND (reference sequence). This CDR3 region has 13 residues. Trimming at V came to 11 bases and at J to 3 bases, leaving 9 bases not matched to a gene. CDR3 in DNA: TGTGCCGGCCAGAAGGGGGCGGACTATGGCTACACCTTC. Amino acid sequence: CAGQKGADYGYTF.

This sequence joins TRBV7-2 and TRBJ2-3; 7 bases line up with TRBD1. V gave up 3 bases and J gave up 4 bases; unmatched junction bases: 7. This CDR3 has 15 residues. Germline V lookup: CDR1 SGHTA, CDR2 FQGNSA. In DNA, the CDR3 is TGTGCCAGCAGCTTGACAGGGAGTGTAGCAGATACGCAGTATTTT. Protein sequence: CASSLTGSVADTQYF.

This chain connects TRBV24-1 to TRBJ1-3; D is uncertain. V lost 3 bases and J lost 0, with 8 bases in between. The germline V gene encodes CDR1 KGHDR and CDR2 SFDVKD. The CDR3 has 15 amino acids. CDR3 sequence: CATSDGVPSGNTIYF. The DNA for the CDR3 is TGTGCCACCAGTGATGGCGTCCCCTCTGGAAACACCATATATTTT.

This sequence joins TRBV7-9 and TRBJ1-4; D might be TRBD1 (6 bases). Trimming shortened V by 1 base and J by 8 bases, and 11 bases separated the two germline ends. The germline V gene encodes CDR1 SEHNR and CDR2 FQNEAQ (reference sequence). The CDR3 covers 14 residues. As DNA, the CDR3 is TGTGCCAGCAGCTTAGTGGGGGCTGGAGAAAAACTGTTTTTT. This encodes CASSLVGAGEKLFF.

V gene TRBV3-1 (or the pseudogene TRBV3-2) combines with J gene TRBJ2-7; tentatively, D is TRBD2 (6 bases). There are 14 residues in the CDR3. CDR1 and CDR2 from the germline V gene are LGHDT and YNNKEL (reference sequence). The V end was cut by 4 bases, the J end by 6 bases, with 16 bases between. This CDR3 is CASSPPGDAREQYF. Here the CDR3 DNA reads TGTGCCAGCAGCCCGCCGGGGGATGCTCGCGAGCAGTACTTC.

The rearrangement links TRBV30 to TRBJ2-1; D might be TRBD2 (6 bases). Germline-derived CDR1 and CDR2 are GTSNPN and SVGIG (reference sequence). The CDR3 covers 15 residues. V lost 6 bases and J 7 bases, leaving 22 bases between the germline ends. CDR3 protein: CACRGGARSLNEQFF. DNA of the CDR3: TGTGCCTGTAGAGGAGGGGCTCGATCCCTAAATGAGCAGTTCTTC.

This chain connects TRBV6-2 or TRBV6-3 to TRBJ2-5, with 8 bases aligning to TRBD2. V dropped 0 bases and J dropped 11; count of bases not matched to a gene: 8. This CDR3 has 14 amino acids. CDR1 is MNHEY, CDR2 SVGEGT, per germline. CDR3 amino acids: CASSYSRAGGRQYF. CDR3 DNA sequence: TGTGCCAGCAGTTACTCGAGGGCGGGAGGCCGTCAGTACTTC.

The V and J genes are TRBV28 and TRBJ1-6; TRBD1 matches at 7 bases. Per germline, CDR1 MDHEN and CDR2 SYDVKM. The J segment lost 5 bases and the V segment lost 9 bases, leaving 7 bases of the junction unmatched. This CDR3 has 14 amino acids. The CDR3 coding sequence is TGTGCCAGTCACAGGGGAGAGCATAATTCACCCCTCCACTTT. Protein: CASHRGEHNSPLHF.

The J gene is TRBJ2-5, the V gene TRBV5-1, with D possibly being TRBD2 (5 bases). The CDR3 spans 13 residues. Per germline, CDR1 SGHRS and CDR2 YFSETQ. The V end was cut by 3 bases, the J end by 5 bases, with 11 bases between. The CDR3 sequence is CASSSEGWETQYF. DNA of the CDR3: TGCGCCAGCAGCTCCGAGGGTTGGGAGACCCAGTACTTC. The whole variable domain, filled in from reference TRBV5-1 and TRBJ2-5, reads KAGVTQTPRYLIKTRGQQVTLSCSPISGHRSVSWYQQTPGQGLQFLFEYFSETQRNKGNFPGRFSGRQFSNSRSEMNVSTLELGDSALYLCASSSEGWETQYFGPGTRLLVL.

This chain links TRBV7-3 with TRBJ2-1; 12 bases are a match to TRBD2. Trimming took 5 bases from V and 6 from J; bases not matched to a gene: 8. Looked up from germline, CDR1 is SGHTA and CDR2 is FQGTGA. This CDR3 has 16 residues. The CDR3 protein is CASSPSGLAGINEQFF. The CDR3 coding sequence is TGTGCCAGCAGCCCGTCAGGACTAGCGGGGATCAATGAGCAGTTCTTC.

V gene TRBV3-1 (or the pseudogene TRBV3-2) combines with J gene TRBJ2-3; no clear D gene. This CDR3 has 15 amino acids. The V and J ends lost 4 bases and 0 bases respectively, with 11 bases between them. The germline gives CDR1 LGHDT, CDR2 YNNKEL (reference sequence). Written as DNA, the CDR3 is TGTGCCAGCAGCCGACTTGGTGGGAGCACAGATACGCAGTATTTT. Translation: CASSRLGGSTDTQYF.

V is TRBV6-5 and J is TRBJ2-7; D not resolved. Trimming pared 6 bases from V and 5 bases from J, leaving 11 bases between. The CDR3 has 12 residues. CDR1 and CDR2 (germline): MNHEY, SVGAGI. The CDR3 region is CASSSTADEQYF. The CDR3 DNA reads as TGTGCCAGCAGCTCAACGGCCGACGAGCAGTACTTC.

This clone occurred many times. The chain is built from TRBV24-1 and TRBJ2-3, with D tentatively TRBD2 (5 bases). The CDR3 loop spans 15 amino acids. Germline CDR1 KGHDR, CDR2 SFDVKD. V was trimmed by 5 bases and J by 7 bases, leaving 18 bases between them. CDR3 nucleotides: TGTGCCACCAGTGGTACGGAGGACCTTTTGAATACGCAGTATTTT. Its protein product is CATSGTEDLLNTQYF.

The chain is built from TRBV29-1 and TRBJ1-1; D possibly corresponds to TRBD1 (5 bases). The V end lost 7 bases, the J end lost 2 bases, and 14 bases lay between the germline ends. The CDR3 totals 13 residues. Germline CDR1 and CDR2: SQVTM and ANQGSEA. The CDR3 sequence: CSALGPLNTEAFF. DNA of the CDR3: TGCAGCGCATTGGGACCGCTTAACACTGAAGCTTTCTTT.

This chain links TRBV5-1 with TRBJ1-5; TRBD1 matches 7 bases. In germline, CDR1 is SGHRS, CDR2 YFSETQ. The CDR3 loop spans 15 amino acids. Trimming at V came to 4 bases and at J to 0 bases, leaving 4 bases not matched to a gene. CDR3 sequence: CASSPTGISNQPQHF. In nucleotides, the CDR3 is TGCGCCAGCAGCCCGACAGGGATTAGCAATCAGCCCCAGCATTTT.

The rearrangement uses TRBV6-5 and TRBJ1-2, with D uncertain. CDR1 is MNHEY and CDR2 is SVGAGI in the germline V gene. V was shortened by 10 bases and J by 2 bases, with 5 bases between the two germline ends. The CDR3 spans 10 residues. The CDR3 coding sequence is TGTGCCACCAGAAACTATGGCTACACCTTC. Translated, it gives CATRNYGYTF.

This clone was seen once. The rearrangement uses TRBV19 and TRBJ2-3; no definite D call. The CDR3 contains 13 residues. The germline CDR1 and CDR2 sequences are LNHDA and SQIVND (reference sequence). V lost 4 bases and J lost 5, with 10 bases in between. CDR3 sequence (DNA): TGTGCCAGTAGTAACCGGCCAGGAGATACGCAGTATTTT. Its protein product is CASSNRPGDTQYF. Full variable domain (remainder filled in from reference TRBV19 and TRBJ2-3): DGGITQSPKYLFRKEGQNVTLSCEQNLNHDAMYWYRQDPGQGLRLIYYSQIVNDFQKGDIAEGYSVSREKKESFPLTVTSAQKNPTAFYLCASSNRPGDTQYFGPGTRLTVL.

The chain combines TRBV7-8 with TRBJ2-1; 15 bases are shared with TRBD2. The CDR3 runs to 17 residues. Unmatched junction bases numbered 7, after V lost 1 base and J lost 9 bases. CDR1 and CDR2 from the germline V gene are SGHVS and FQNEAQ. The CDR3 DNA sequence: TGTGCCAGCAGCTTAGTCGGGACTAGCGGGAGGTTGGGTGAGCAGTTCTTC. Translated: CASSLVGTSGRLGEQFF. Based on the CDR3 plus reference TRBV7-8 and TRBJ2-1, the full variable domain is GAGVSQSPRYKVAKRGQDVALRCDPISGHVSLFWYQQALGQGPEFLTYFQNEAQLDKSGLPSDRFFAERPEGSVSTLKIQRTQQEDSAVYLCASSLVGTSGRLGEQFFGPGTRLTVL.

This clone was observed a single time. The chain uses TRBV9 and TRBJ2-2, with 8 bases fitting TRBD2. Germline CDR1 SGDLS, CDR2 YYNGEE. V lost 4 bases to trimming and J lost 4 bases; unmatched junction nucleotides: 15. The CDR3 extends over 18 amino acids. CDR3 region: CASSPRVGAGEGTGELFF. Written as DNA, the CDR3 is TGTGCCAGCAGCCCCCGGGTCGGAGCGGGAGAGGGCACCGGGGAGCTGTTTTTT.

The rearrangement joins TRBV27 to TRBJ1-1; D unclear. The CDR3 length is 14 residues. Trimming left V 6 bases short and J 4 bases short, with 15 bases between. Germline CDR1 MNHEY, CDR2 SMNVEV (reference sequence). CDR3 in amino acids: CASSPNWLSTEAFF. The CDR3, as DNA: TGTGCCAGCAGCCCTAATTGGTTGAGCACTGAAGCTTTCTTT.

The J gene is TRBJ2-1, the V gene TRBV6-1; no firm D call. V lost 1 base and J lost 7, with 2 bases in between. Germline loops: CDR1 MNHNS, CDR2 SASEGT. The CDR3 sequence is 11 residues long. CDR3 DNA sequence: TGTGCCAGCAGTGAAGGGAATGAGCAGTTCTTC. Amino acids: CASSEGNEQFF.

This clone was detected only a few times. The gene calls are TRBV30 and TRBJ1-2; possibly TRBD1 for D (5 bases). The CDR3 is made up of 12 amino acids. Germline V gene sequence: CDR1 GTSNPN, CDR2 SVGIG (reference sequence). V was trimmed by 8 bases and J by 4 bases, leaving 14 bases between them. The DNA for the CDR3 is TGTGCCCGGGACTCCAAGGGCTATGGCTACACCTTC. It yields the protein CARDSKGYGYTF.